This paragraph reports one TCR beta chain. Its antigen is unknown. The trim removed 2 bases at V and 9 bases at J, leaving 6 bases unmatched. CDR3 length: 14 amino acids. The germline CDR1 and CDR2 sequences are SGHNT and YYREEE (reference sequence). The record originates from a study of cytomegalovirus exposure and HLA in healthy donors. Study-level points and caveats: The classifier, whose performance was assessed in both the original and validation cohorts, reportedly diagnosed cytomegalovirus status with high specificity and sensitivity. Under in vitro conditions, three CMV-associated chains were confirmed as specific for CMV antigens. Excluded: some indistinguishable V segments such as TRBV6-2 and TRBV6-3.

Primers: 60 Vbeta forward and 13 Jbeta reverse. Some clones are missing from TCRdb's copy, which holds only in-frame ones; the method was immunoSEQ multiplex PCR. This table holds more than 150,000 clones, 76% found once. The sample was PBMCs. This sequence originates from a woman in her thirties in good health and CMV-seropositive. The chain combines TRBV5-4 with TRBJ2-3; 10 bases line up with TRBD2. The CDR3 region has the DNA TGTGCCAGCAGCTTTGGGCTAGCGGGGGCCACGCAGTATTTT. Encoded protein: CASSFGLAGATQYF.